This T cell receptor (beta chain) was documented in a study of blood T cell repertoires in COVID-19. About the research overall: Samples of COVID-19 (acute and convalescent) were obtained from the United States, Italy and Spain.

Between the trimmed V and J ends, which lost 7 bases and 4 bases, there was a span of 17 bases. The CDR3 consists of 14 residues. Germline lookup yields CDR1 MNHEY and CDR2 SVGEGT. In the authors' methods: Reference gene primer amplification gave estimated nucleated cell counts. Clones were sequenced by immunoSEQ multiplex PCR, and TCRdb holds only the in-frame ones, with some missing. The DNA was the basis for D and trimming; V, J and clone size are from that table. The sample has some 200,000 clones, about 85% seen once; the top ten hold around 2.1%. Participant reports of clinical history set cohort assignment.

The sequenced sample consisted of PBMCs or T cells enriched from blood (not recorded which). The receptor's source is a woman aged 30 to 39 who had recovered from COVID-19. J is TRBJ2-7 and V is TRBV6-2 or TRBV6-3; TRBD1 might be the D (7 bases). The CDR3 here is CASTPAGGHYEQYF. CDR3 sequence (DNA): TGTGCCAGCACCCCAGCAGGGGGGCATTACGAGCAGTACTTC.